This T cell receptor beta chain comes out of a study of CD8 T cells in ankylosing spondylitis. Findings and caveats of the study: Made up of roughly 8 highly homologous variants, a TCR beta motif appeared characteristic of ankylosing spondylitis blood.

TCRdb processed the 5' RACE reads anew with MiXCR; each CDR3 protein has one entry. Found here are 500,000 or so distinct CDR3 sequences, about 5.7% of them singletons; the top ten hold roughly 3.2%. This clonotype was observed a few times. What it binds is unknown. Germline V gene lookup returns CDR1 SGHRS and CDR2 YFSETQ. The CDR3 covers 14 residues. The V end was cut by 0 bases, the J end by 6 bases, with 12 bases between. Sequencing was done on a sample of blood, either unsorted or a sorted T cell fraction (not recorded which). This chain connects TRBV5-1 to TRBJ1-2, with a tentative D call TRBD1 (5 bases). The TCR comes from a male donor with ankylosing spondylitis. The CDR3 DNA sequence: TGCGCCAGCAGCTTGGCAAGGACACGTGATGGCTACACCTTC. It yields the protein CASSLARTRDGYTF.